This entry concerns a single T cell receptor (beta chain). Its antigen is undetermined. The entry originates in a study of graft-versus-host responses after intestinal transplantation. Study-wide background: Recipients had multivisceral, liver-intestinal, or isolated intestinal transplants. Anti-thymocyte globulin served as induction for all recipients, who then took tacrolimus and steroids for about 3 years.

The study, taken as a whole, reports: Some GvH clones were seen earlier in gut or blood, suggesting intestinal origin.

Trimming shortened V by 0 bases and J by 5 bases, and 4 bases separated the two germline ends. This CDR3 contains 12 residues. Germline lookup yields CDR1 SGHRS and CDR2 YFSETQ. Method: immunoSEQ multiplex PCR; TCRdb's copy keeps in-frame clones and lacks some. Counted here are 25,000 to 35,000 clones, about 80% occurring once; the ten biggest clones make up approximately 3%. Investigators treated the graft tissue so that it released intraepithelial and lamina propria lymphocytes. The sequenced sample was ileum tissue, obtained 98 days after intestinal transplantation. The chain uses TRBV5-1 and TRBJ2-3, with unresolved D. The source is a human patient who received an intestinal transplant, so some T cells may come from the graft donor. CDR3 amino acids: CASSLAQDTQYF. The CDR3 region has the DNA TGCGCCAGCAGCTTGGCCCAAGATACGCAGTATTTT.